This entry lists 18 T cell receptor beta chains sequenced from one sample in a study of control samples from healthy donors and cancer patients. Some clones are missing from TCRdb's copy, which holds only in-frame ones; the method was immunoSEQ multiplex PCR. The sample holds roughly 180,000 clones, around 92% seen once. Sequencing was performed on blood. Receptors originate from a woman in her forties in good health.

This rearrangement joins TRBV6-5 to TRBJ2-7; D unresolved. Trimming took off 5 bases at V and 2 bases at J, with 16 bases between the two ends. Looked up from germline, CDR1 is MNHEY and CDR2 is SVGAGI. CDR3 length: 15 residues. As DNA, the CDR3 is TGTGCCAGCAGTCTCGACAACCGTGGCCCCTACGAGCAGTACTTC. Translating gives CASSLDNRGPYEQYF.

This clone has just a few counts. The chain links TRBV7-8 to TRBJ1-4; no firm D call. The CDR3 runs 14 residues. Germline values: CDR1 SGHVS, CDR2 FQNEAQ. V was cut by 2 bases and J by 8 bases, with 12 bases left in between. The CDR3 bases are TGTGCCAGCAGCTTAAGGCCAGGTCGGGAAAAACTGTTTTTT. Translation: CASSLRPGREKLFF.

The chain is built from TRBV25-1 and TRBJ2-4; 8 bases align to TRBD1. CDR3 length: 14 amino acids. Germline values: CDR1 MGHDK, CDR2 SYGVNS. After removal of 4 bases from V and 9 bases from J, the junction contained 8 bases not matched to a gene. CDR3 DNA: TGTGCCAGCAGTGCCGCGACAGGGGTGGGCATTCAGTACTTC. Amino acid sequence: CASSAATGVGIQYF. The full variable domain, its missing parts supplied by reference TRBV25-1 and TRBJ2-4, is EADIYQTPRYLVIGTGKKITLECSQTMGHDKMYWYQQDPGMELHLIHYSYGVNSTEKGDLSSESTVSRIRTEHFPLTLESARPSHTSQYLCASSAATGVGIQYFGAGTRLSVL.

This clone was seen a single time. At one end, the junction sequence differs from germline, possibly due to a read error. CDR3 residues: CASGPRTGPTFF. The CDR3 nucleotides are TGTGCCAGCGGACCTCGGACAGGCCCTACATTTTTC. The J gene is TRBJ1-2, the V gene TRBV14, with TRBD1 matching 7 bases. The CDR3 runs to 12 residues. Germline values: CDR1 SGHDN, CDR2 FVKESK.

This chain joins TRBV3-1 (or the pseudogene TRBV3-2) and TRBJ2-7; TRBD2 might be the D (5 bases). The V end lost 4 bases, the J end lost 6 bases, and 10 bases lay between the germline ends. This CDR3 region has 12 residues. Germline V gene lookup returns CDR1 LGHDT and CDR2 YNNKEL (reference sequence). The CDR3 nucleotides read TGTGCCAGCAGCCGCGCAGGAGGCGAGCAGTACTTC. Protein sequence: CASSRAGGEQYF.

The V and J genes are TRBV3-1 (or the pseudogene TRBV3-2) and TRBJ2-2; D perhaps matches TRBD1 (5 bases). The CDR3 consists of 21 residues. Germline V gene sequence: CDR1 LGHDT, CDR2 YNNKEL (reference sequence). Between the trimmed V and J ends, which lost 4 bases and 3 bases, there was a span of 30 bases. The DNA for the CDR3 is TGTGCCAGCAGCCTCTTCAAAGACCAGGTTGGGGCCCAACCCTACACCGGGGAGCTGTTTTTT. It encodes CASSLFKDQVGAQPYTGELFF.

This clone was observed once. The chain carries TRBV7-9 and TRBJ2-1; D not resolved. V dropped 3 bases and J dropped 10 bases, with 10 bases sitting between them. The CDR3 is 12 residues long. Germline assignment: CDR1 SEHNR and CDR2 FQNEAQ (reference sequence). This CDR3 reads CASSLWTREQFF. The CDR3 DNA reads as TGTGCCAGCAGCTTGTGGACCAGGGAGCAGTTCTTC.

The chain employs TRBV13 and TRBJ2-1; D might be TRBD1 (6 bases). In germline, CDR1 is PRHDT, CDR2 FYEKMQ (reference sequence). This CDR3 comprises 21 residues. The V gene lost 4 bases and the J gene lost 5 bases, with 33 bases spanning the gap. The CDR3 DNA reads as TGTGCCAGCAGCTCTAGGGCCCCCAGGACAGCCCAAGAATGGGTGAACAATGAGCAGTTCTTC. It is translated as CASSSRAPRTAQEWVNNEQFF.

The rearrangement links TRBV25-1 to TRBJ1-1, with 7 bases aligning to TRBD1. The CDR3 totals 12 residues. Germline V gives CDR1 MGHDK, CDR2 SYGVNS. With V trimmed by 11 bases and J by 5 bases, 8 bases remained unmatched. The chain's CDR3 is CAAQGTRTEAFF. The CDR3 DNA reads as TGTGCCGCACAGGGGACTCGAACTGAAGCTTTCTTT.

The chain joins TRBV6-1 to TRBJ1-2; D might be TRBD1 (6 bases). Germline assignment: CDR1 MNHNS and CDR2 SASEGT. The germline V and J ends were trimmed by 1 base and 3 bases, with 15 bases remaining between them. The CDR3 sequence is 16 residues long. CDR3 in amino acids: CASSEVGWGADYGYTF. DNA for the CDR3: TGTGCCAGCAGTGAAGTCGGTTGGGGGGCTGACTATGGCTACACCTTC.

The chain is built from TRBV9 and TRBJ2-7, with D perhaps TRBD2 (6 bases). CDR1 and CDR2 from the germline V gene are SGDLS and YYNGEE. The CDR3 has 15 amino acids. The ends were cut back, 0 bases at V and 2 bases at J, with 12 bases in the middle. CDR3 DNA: TGTGCCAGCAGCGTAGACGGCGGGGCCCCCTACGAGCAGTACTTC. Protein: CASSVDGGAPYEQYF. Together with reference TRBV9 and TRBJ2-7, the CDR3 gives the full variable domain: DSGVTQTPKHLITATGQRVTLRCSPRSGDLSVYWYQQSLDQGLQFLIQYYNGEERAKGNILERFSAQQFPDLHSELNLSSLELGDSALYFCASSVDGGAPYEQYFGPGTRLTVT.

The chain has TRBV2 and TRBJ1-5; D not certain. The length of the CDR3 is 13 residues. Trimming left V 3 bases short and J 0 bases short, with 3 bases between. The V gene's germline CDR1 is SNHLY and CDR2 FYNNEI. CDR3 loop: CASSDSSNQPQHF. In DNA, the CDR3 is TGTGCCAGCAGTGACAGTAGCAATCAGCCCCAGCATTTT. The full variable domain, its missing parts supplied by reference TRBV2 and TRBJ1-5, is EPEVTQTPSHQVTQMGQEVILRCVPISNHLYFYWYRQILGQKVEFLVSFYNNEISEKSEIFDDQFSVERPDGSNFTLKIRSTKLEDSAMYFCASSDSSNQPQHFGDGTRLSIL.

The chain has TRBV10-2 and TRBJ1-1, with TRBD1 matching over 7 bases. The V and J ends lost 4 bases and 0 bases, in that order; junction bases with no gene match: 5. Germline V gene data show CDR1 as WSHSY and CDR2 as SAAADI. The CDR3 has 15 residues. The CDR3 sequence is CASSGTGLMNTEAFF. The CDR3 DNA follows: TGCGCCAGCAGTGGGACAGGTTTAATGAACACTGAAGCTTTCTTT.

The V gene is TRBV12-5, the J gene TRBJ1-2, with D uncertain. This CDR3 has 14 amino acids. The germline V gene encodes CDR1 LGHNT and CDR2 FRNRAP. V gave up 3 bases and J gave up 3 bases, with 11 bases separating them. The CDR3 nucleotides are TGTGCTAGTGGTTTAACCAGGACCGACTATGGCTACACCTTC. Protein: CASGLTRTDYGYTF.

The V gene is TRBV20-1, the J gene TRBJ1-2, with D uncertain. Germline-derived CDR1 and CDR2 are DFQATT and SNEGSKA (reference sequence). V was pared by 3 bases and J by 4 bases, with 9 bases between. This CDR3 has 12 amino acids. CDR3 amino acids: CSASSSIYGYTF. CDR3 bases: TGCAGTGCTAGTTCTAGCATCTATGGCTACACCTTC.

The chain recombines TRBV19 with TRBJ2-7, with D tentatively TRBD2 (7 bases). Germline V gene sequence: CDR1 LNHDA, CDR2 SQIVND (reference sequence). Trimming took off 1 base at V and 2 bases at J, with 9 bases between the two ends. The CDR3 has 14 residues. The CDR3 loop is CASSIAGGAYEQYF. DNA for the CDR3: TGTGCCAGTAGTATAGCGGGGGGCGCCTACGAGCAGTACTTC.

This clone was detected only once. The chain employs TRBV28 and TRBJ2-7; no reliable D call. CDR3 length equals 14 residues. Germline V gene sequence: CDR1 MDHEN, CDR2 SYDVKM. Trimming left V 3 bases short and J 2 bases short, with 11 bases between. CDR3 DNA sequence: TGTGCCAGCAGTTTGAGAAGACCTACCTACGAGCAGTACTTC. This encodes CASSLRRPTYEQYF.

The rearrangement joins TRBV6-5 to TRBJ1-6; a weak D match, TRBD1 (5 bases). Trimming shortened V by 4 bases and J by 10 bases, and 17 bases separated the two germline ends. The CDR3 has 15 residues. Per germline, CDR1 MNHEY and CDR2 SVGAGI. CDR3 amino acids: CASSSPGLLGSPLHF. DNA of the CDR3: TGTGCCAGCAGTTCCCCGGGGCTTCTCGGCTCACCCCTCCACTTT.